Following are 22 T cell receptor beta chains from one sample sequenced in a study of blood T cell repertoires in COVID-19. The data were produced by immunoSEQ multiplex PCR, yet TCRdb's version contains in-frame clones alone and is incomplete. Of fewer than 300,000 clones in the sample, 85% to 90% were seen once. Sequenced material: PBMCs or T cells enriched from blood (not recorded which). These TCRs come from a man younger than 35 who had recovered from COVID-19.

The J gene is TRBJ2-1, the V gene TRBV7-8, with 7 nucleotides matching TRBD2. The V segment lost 3 bases and the J segment 8 bases; nucleotides outside the gene matches: 4. CDR1 is SGHVS and CDR2 is FQNEAQ in the germline V gene. This CDR3 has 13 amino acids. In nucleotides, the CDR3 is TGTGCCAGCAGCTTTATCGGGGGGTATGAGCAGTTCTTC. This gives the protein CASSFIGGYEQFF.

The chain links TRBV6-5 to TRBJ2-7; 8 bases are shared with TRBD1. CDR3 size: 14 residues. Germline values: CDR1 MNHEY, CDR2 SVGAGI. Trimming at V came to 6 bases and at J to 1 base, leaving 5 bases not matched to a gene. The chain's CDR3 is CASSHRDRSYEQYF. The CDR3, as DNA: TGTGCCAGCAGCCACCGGGACAGGTCCTACGAGCAGTACTTC.

The rearrangement uses TRBV6-5 and TRBJ1-2; 8 bases are a match to TRBD1. J lost 5 bases, V lost 6 bases, and 8 bases had no gene match. The CDR3 consists of 14 residues. Germline V lookup: CDR1 MNHEY, CDR2 SVGAGI. CDR3 sequence (DNA): TGTGCCAGCAGCCAAACAGGGGGGGGTTATGGCTACACCTTC. This translates into CASSQTGGGYGYTF.

This chain connects TRBV7-9 to TRBJ1-6, with 7 bases fitting TRBD1. This CDR3 comprises 15 residues. Germline loops: CDR1 SEHNR, CDR2 FQNEAQ (reference sequence). J gave up 7 bases and V 6 bases, and 9 bases lay outside the gene matches. The CDR3 DNA follows: TGTGCCAGCAGAATTACAGGGGAGGTCAATTCACCCCTCCACTTT. Translation gives CASRITGEVNSPLHF.

This clone came up a few times. The chain combines TRBV6-4 with TRBJ2-5; weak D call: TRBD2 (6 bases). Germline V gene lookup returns CDR1 MRHNA and CDR2 SNTAGT. V was shortened by 2 bases and J by 0 bases, with 10 bases between the two germline ends. This CDR3 has 15 amino acids. The CDR3 DNA sequence: TGTGCCAGCAGTGACGAAGCGGGCAACCAAGAGACCCAGTACTTC. Amino acid sequence: CASSDEAGNQETQYF.

The CDR3 nucleotides read TGTGCCAGCAGCCAGGACAGGAACACTGAAGCTTTCTTT. Its translation is CASSQDRNTEAFF. V usage is TRBV11-2 and J usage is TRBJ1-1; a possible D gene is TRBD1 (6 bases). Trimming stripped 5 bases from V and 1 base from J, with 8 bases between. Germline lookup yields CDR1 SGHAT and CDR2 FQNNGV. There are 13 residues in the CDR3.

The count of this clone is one. The CDR3 reads CAWDLSGFGSPLHF. The CDR3 DNA sequence: TGTGCCTGGGACCTGTCGGGGTTTGGCTCACCCCTCCACTTT. The V gene is TRBV30, the J gene TRBJ1-6; D not certain. The CDR3 covers 14 residues. Trimming left V 5 bases short and J 10 bases short, with 18 bases between. Germline CDR1 GTSNPN, CDR2 SVGIG (reference sequence).

The chain recombines TRBV29-1 with TRBJ2-2; 10 nucleotides agree with TRBD2. The germline CDR1 and CDR2 sequences are SQVTM and ANQGSEA. The CDR3 length is 14 residues. Trimming took 6 bases from V and 2 from J; bases not matched to a gene: 3. CDR3 sequence reads: CSVLAGINTGELFF. The CDR3 region has the DNA TGCAGCGTACTAGCGGGGATTAACACCGGGGAGCTGTTTTTT.

The rearrangement links TRBV28 to TRBJ2-5; TRBD1 matches at 7 bases. With 6 bases clipped from V and 0 bases from J, the junction kept 4 bases outside the gene matches. Germline CDR1 reads MDHEN; CDR2 reads SYDVKM. This CDR3 spans 14 amino acids. The CDR3 loop is CASSQQGYQETQYF. As DNA, the CDR3 is TGTGCCAGCAGCCAACAGGGGTACCAAGAGACCCAGTACTTC.

The gene calls are TRBV29-1 and TRBJ2-4, with 8 bases aligning to TRBD1. This CDR3 has 12 residues. V lost 7 bases and J lost 4; bases outside the gene matches: 3. Germline V lookup: CDR1 SQVTM, CDR2 ANQGSEA. CDR3: CSARTGKNIQYF. In DNA form, the CDR3 reads TGCAGCGCCCGGACAGGGAAAAACATTCAGTACTTC. The full variable domain, rest sourced from reference TRBV29-1 and TRBJ2-4, is SAVISQKPSRDICQRGTSLTIQCQVDSQVTMMFWYRQQPGQSLTLIATANQGSEATYESGFVIDKFPISRPNLTFSTLTVSNMSPEDSSIYLCSARTGKNIQYFGAGTRLSVL.

The rearrangement uses TRBV3-1 (or the pseudogene TRBV3-2) and TRBJ1-2; D is possibly TRBD1 (6 bases). Trimming removed 2 bases from V and 5 bases from J, with 9 bases in between. The CDR3 has 13 amino acids. CDR1 and CDR2 (germline): LGHDT, YNNKEL (reference sequence). The CDR3 region is CASSQLTGYGYTF. Here the CDR3 DNA reads TGTGCCAGCAGCCAATTAACAGGGTATGGCTACACCTTC.

The chain combines TRBV4-1 with TRBJ1-1, with D possibly being TRBD1 (6 bases). Germline V lookup: CDR1 MGHRA, CDR2 YSYEKL. With 4 bases removed from V and 3 bases from J, the gap between germline ends came to 9 bases. The length of the CDR3 is 13 residues. The CDR3 spells CASSLHRDTEAFF. For the CDR3, the DNA is TGCGCCAGCAGCCTTCACAGGGACACTGAAGCTTTCTTT.

The chain joins TRBV11-2 to TRBJ1-1, with D perhaps matching TRBD1 (6 bases). This CDR3 region has 14 residues. V dropped 4 bases and J dropped 5 bases, with 14 bases sitting between them. Germline-derived CDR1 and CDR2 are SGHAT and FQNNGV. This CDR3 is CASSSPQTGTEAFF. Here the CDR3 DNA reads TGTGCCAGCAGCTCTCCACAAACAGGGACTGAAGCTTTCTTT.

Remarks on this clone: The germline gene is not matched at one end of the junction; a read error may be the cause. The genes are TRBV15 and TRBJ1-2; D ambiguous. The CDR3 runs to 13 residues. Germline lookup yields CDR1 LNHNV and CDR2 YYDKDF (reference sequence). CDR3 protein: CATSRESATTEVF. CDR3 sequence (DNA): TGTGCCACCAGCAGAGAAAGTGCCACGACTGAGGTCTTC.

The V gene is TRBV7-9, the J gene TRBJ1-1, with unresolved D. Germline CDR1 SEHNR, CDR2 FQNEAQ (reference sequence). The V end was cut by 1 base, the J end by 1 base, with 10 bases between. The CDR3 length is 15 residues. This CDR3 is CASSLGEGRNTEAFF. Here the CDR3 DNA reads TGTGCCAGCAGCTTAGGTGAAGGGAGGAACACTGAAGCTTTCTTT.

The V gene is TRBV30, the J gene TRBJ1-3; TRBD1 is a possible D gene (6 bases). Germline CDR1 is GTSNPN and CDR2 is SVGIG (reference sequence). There are 15 residues in the CDR3. Trimming took off 0 bases at V and 2 bases at J, with 11 bases between the two ends. The CDR3 is CAWSVGGGTGNTIYF. CDR3 DNA sequence: TGTGCCTGGAGTGTAGGGGGGGGCACTGGAAACACCATATATTTT.

This clone was seen a handful of times. This sequence joins TRBV6-4 and TRBJ2-2, with 12 bases lining up with TRBD2. CDR3 size: 16 residues. Per germline, CDR1 MRHNA and CDR2 SNTAGT. Losses at the gene ends were 3 bases for V and 1 base for J; bases not matched to a gene: 0. The CDR3 sequence: CASSELAGGNTGELFF. As DNA, the CDR3 is TGTGCCAGCAGTGAACTAGCGGGGGGGAACACCGGGGAGCTGTTTTTT.

The chain uses TRBV11-3 and TRBJ1-2; D call uncertain. The CDR3 is 13 residues long. V was pared by 3 bases and J by 0 bases, with 5 bases between. Germline CDR1 reads SGHNT; CDR2 reads YENEEA. CDR3 region: CASSFGANYGYTF. CDR3 DNA: TGTGCCAGCAGCTTCGGGGCTAACTATGGCTACACCTTC.

J is TRBJ1-1 and V is TRBV7-9, with no clear D. CDR1 and CDR2 from the germline V gene are SEHNR and FQNEAQ (reference sequence). The CDR3 loop spans 12 amino acids. Trimming removed 6 bases from V and 1 base from J, with 6 bases in between. CDR3 bases: TGTGCCAGCAGACAGAAGAACACTGAAGCTTTCTTT. This translates into CASRQKNTEAFF.

J is TRBJ2-7 and V is TRBV10-3; the match to TRBD2 covers 12 bases. The CDR3 runs to 15 residues. CDR1 and CDR2 from the germline V gene are ENHRY and SYGVKD. V dropped 4 bases and J dropped 6; count of bases not matched to a gene: 7. CDR3 DNA sequence: TGTGCCATCAGTGGCCCTAGCGGGAGGGCCAGCGAGCAGTACTTC. It translates to CAISGPSGRASEQYF.

The chain joins TRBV7-9 to TRBJ2-7; 7 bases are shared with TRBD2. The germline V gene has CDR1 SEHNR and CDR2 FQNEAQ (reference sequence). V lost 4 bases to trimming and J lost 4 bases; unmatched junction nucleotides: 4. The CDR3 length is 13 residues. CDR3 bases: TGTGCCAGCAGCTCGGGGGGTGAATACGAGCAGTACTTC. It specifies CASSSGGEYEQYF.

This sequence joins TRBV29-1 and TRBJ1-5, with D unclear. Trimming shortened V by 5 bases and J by 6 bases, and 11 bases separated the two germline ends. The CDR3 loop spans 12 amino acids. The germline V gene encodes CDR1 SQVTM and CDR2 ANQGSEA. The CDR3 DNA reads as TGCAGCGTTTTGACATCCGGTCAGCCCCAGCATTTT. This sequence encodes CSVLTSGQPQHF.